This T cell receptor (beta chain) emerged from a study of blood T cell repertoires in COVID-19. As for the study in general: From the United States, Italy and Spain came samples of acute and convalescent COVID-19. PBMCs, B-cell-depleted T cells, or T cells were the source of the cDNA or gDNA that made up the material.

In the authors' methods: Estimates of nucleated cell counts were drawn from the amplification of reference gene primers. The repertoire was sequenced with immunoSEQ multiplex PCR; TCRdb's copy has only in-frame clones and lacks some. V, J and clone size reflect that table, while D and trimming were determined from the DNA. The repertoire holds over 150,000 clones, about four fifths seen once, with 12% in the top ten. Seattle researchers signed up patients amid active infection and tracked them longitudinally. CDR3 length equals 11 residues. Germline assignment: CDR1 DFQATT and CDR2 SNEGSKA (reference sequence). The germline V and J ends were trimmed by 3 bases and 10 bases, with 10 bases remaining between them. This clone was seen a handful of times.

The sequenced material came from peripheral blood. The clonotype originates from a woman older than 75 with COVID-19, enrolled during active disease. The gene calls are TRBV20-1 and TRBJ2-1, with a tentative D call TRBD2 (5 bases). The CDR3 loop is CSASLAREQFF. The CDR3 region has the DNA TGCAGTGCTAGTCTAGCACGGGAGCAGTTCTTC.